The entry below gives a single TCR beta chain sequence along with its context. V was cut by 1 base and J by 5 bases, with 1 base left in between. CDR3 length: 11 amino acids. CDR1 is SEHNR, CDR2 FQNEAQ, per germline (reference sequence). The sample originates from a study of siplizumab effects on memory and regulatory T cells. Sequencing was performed with immunoSEQ multiplex PCR; in TCRdb, only in-frame clones are kept and a portion is missing. The table records roughly 100,000 clones, roughly 91% of them present only once. The chain couples TRBV7-9 to TRBJ2-3; no firm D call. The sequence was obtained from a human donor in good health. Sequenced material: non-Treg CD4+ T cells sorted from blood. The CDR3 nucleotides are TGTGCCAGCAGCTTAGTAGATACGCAGTATTTT. Translated: CASSLVDTQYF. The complete variable domain, with remaining parts taken from reference TRBV7-9 and TRBJ2-3, reads DTGVSQNPRHKITKRGQNVTFRCDPISEHNRLYWYRQTLGQGPEFLTYFQNEAQLEKSRLLSDRFSAERPKGSFSTLEIQRTEQGDSAMYLCASSLVDTQYFGPGTRLTVL.